This record looks at one T cell receptor beta chain sequence and its context. Followed over time, Seattle patients had been enrolled while infection was active. Some clones are missing from TCRdb's copy, which holds only in-frame ones; the method was immunoSEQ multiplex PCR. The sample shows under 200,000 clones, about 85% of them seen only once. Germline CDR1 is SGHKS and CDR2 is YYEKEE (reference sequence). V gave up 4 bases and J gave up 2 bases; unmatched junction bases: 4. The CDR3 contains 14 residues. The sample belongs to a study of blood T cell repertoires in COVID-19. The chain couples TRBV5-5 to TRBJ2-5; 8 bases are shared with TRBD2. Material: peripheral blood. This clonotype was sampled from a man in his 60s with COVID-19, enrolled during active disease. Here the CDR3 DNA reads TGTGCCAGCAGCCTTTTAGCGGGGCAAGAGACCCAGTACTTC. This gives the protein CASSLLAGQETQYF.